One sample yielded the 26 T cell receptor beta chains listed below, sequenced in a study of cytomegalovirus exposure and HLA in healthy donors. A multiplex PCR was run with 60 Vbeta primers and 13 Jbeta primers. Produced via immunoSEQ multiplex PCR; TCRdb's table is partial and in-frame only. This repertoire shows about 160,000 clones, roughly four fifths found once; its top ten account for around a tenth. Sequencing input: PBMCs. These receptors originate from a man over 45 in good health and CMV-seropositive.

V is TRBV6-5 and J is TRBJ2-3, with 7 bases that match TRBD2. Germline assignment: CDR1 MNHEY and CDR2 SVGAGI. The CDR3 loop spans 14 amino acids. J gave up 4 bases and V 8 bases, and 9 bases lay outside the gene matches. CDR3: CASGPTSFPDTQYF. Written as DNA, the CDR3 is TGTGCCAGCGGCCCGACTAGCTTCCCAGATACGCAGTATTTT.

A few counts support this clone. The CDR3, as DNA: TGTGCCAGCTCACCCGGACAGGGACGAGGTTCACCCCTCCACTTT. As protein: CASSPGQGRGSPLHF. The V and J genes are TRBV18 and TRBJ1-6; TRBD1 agrees at 8 bases. Germline V gene sequence: CDR1 KGHSH, CDR2 LQKENI. The CDR3 loop spans 15 amino acids. Germline trimming cut 3 bases from V and 9 bases from J; bases unmatched to any gene: 7.

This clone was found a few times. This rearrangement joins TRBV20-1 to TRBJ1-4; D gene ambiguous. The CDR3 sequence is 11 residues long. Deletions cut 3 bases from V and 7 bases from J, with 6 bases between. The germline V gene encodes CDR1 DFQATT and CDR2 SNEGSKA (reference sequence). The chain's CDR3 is CSASLREKLFF. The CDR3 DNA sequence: TGCAGTGCTAGTTTGCGTGAAAAACTGTTTTTT.

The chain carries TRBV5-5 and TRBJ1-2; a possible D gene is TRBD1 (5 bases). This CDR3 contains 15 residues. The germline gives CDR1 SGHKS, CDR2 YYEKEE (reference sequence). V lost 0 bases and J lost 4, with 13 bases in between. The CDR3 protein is CASSLVGSGAYGYTF. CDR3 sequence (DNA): TGTGCCAGCAGCTTGGTTGGCAGCGGGGCCTATGGCTACACCTTC. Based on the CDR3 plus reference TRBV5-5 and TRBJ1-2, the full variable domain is DAGVTQSPTHLIKTRGQQVTLRCSPISGHKSVSWYQQVLGQGPQFIFQYYEKEERGRGNFPDRFSARQFPNYSSELNVNALLLGDSALYLCASSLVGSGAYGYTFGSGTRLTVV.

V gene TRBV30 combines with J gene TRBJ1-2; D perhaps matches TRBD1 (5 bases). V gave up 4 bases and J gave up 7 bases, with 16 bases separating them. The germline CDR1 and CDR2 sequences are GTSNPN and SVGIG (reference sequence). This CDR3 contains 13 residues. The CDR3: CAWNLGGDFGYTF. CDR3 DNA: TGTGCCTGGAATTTGGGGGGGGATTTTGGCTACACCTTC.

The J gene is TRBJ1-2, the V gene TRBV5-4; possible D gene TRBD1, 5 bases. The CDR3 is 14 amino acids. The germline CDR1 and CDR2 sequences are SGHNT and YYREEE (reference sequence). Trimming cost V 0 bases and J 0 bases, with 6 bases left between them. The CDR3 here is CASSLAGTNYGYTF. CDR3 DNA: TGTGCCAGCAGCTTGGCAGGGACTAACTATGGCTACACCTTC.

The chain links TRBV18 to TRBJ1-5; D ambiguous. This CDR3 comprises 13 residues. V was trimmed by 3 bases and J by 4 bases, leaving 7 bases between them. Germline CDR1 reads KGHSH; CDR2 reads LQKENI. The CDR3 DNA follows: TGTGCCAGCTCACCGGCTAGGAATCAGCCCCAGCATTTT. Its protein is CASSPARNQPQHF.

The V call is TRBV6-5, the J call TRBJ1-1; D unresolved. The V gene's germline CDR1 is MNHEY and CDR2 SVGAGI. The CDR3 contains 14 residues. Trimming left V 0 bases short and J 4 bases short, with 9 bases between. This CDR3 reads CASSYSLVSTEAFF. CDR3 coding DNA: TGTGCCAGCAGTTACTCGTTGGTGAGCACTGAAGCTTTCTTT.

The CDR3 sequence: CASSLGLNQPQHF. The CDR3 bases are TGTGCCAGCAGCTTAGGCTTGAATCAGCCCCAGCATTTT. The rearrangement uses TRBV7-3 and TRBJ1-5; D is ambiguous. The germline V gene has CDR1 SGHTA and CDR2 FQGTGA. The CDR3 has 13 residues. Between the trimmed V and J ends, which lost 2 bases and 4 bases, there was a span of 6 bases.

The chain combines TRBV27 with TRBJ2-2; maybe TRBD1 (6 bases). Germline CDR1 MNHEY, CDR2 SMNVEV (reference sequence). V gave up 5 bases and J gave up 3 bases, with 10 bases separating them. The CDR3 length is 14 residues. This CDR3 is CASSIRGDTGELFF. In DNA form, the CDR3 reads TGTGCCAGCAGTATCAGGGGTGACACCGGGGAGCTGTTTTTT.

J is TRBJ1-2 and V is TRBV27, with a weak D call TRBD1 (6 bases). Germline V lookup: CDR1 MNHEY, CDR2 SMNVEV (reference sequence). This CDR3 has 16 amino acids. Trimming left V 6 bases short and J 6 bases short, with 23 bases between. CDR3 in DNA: TGTGCCAGCAGGCCGACCTCAGGGGCCCGAGGTGATGGCTACACCTTC. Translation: CASRPTSGARGDGYTF.

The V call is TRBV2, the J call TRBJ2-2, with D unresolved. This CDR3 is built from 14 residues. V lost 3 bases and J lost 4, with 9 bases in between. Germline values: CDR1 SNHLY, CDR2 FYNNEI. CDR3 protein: CASSERSGTGELFF. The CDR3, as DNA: TGTGCCAGCAGTGAGAGGTCGGGCACCGGGGAGCTGTTTTTT. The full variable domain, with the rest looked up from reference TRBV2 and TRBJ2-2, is EPEVTQTPSHQVTQMGQEVILRCVPISNHLYFYWYRQILGQKVEFLVSFYNNEISEKSEIFDDQFSVERPDGSNFTLKIRSTKLEDSAMYFCASSERSGTGELFFGEGSRLTVL.

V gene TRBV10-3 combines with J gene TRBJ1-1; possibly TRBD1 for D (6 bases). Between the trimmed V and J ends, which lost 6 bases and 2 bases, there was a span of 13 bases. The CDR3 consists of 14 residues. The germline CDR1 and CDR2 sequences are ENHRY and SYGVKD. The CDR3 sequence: CAIRAGDTNTEAFF. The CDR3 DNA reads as TGTGCCATCAGGGCAGGGGATACTAACACTGAAGCTTTCTTT.

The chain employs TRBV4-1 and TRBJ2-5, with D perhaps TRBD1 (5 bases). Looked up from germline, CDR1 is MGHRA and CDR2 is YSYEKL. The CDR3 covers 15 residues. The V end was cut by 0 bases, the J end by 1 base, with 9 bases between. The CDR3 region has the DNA TGCGCCAGCAGCCAAGATCCCAGGGTCCAAGAGACCCAGTACTTC. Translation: CASSQDPRVQETQYF.

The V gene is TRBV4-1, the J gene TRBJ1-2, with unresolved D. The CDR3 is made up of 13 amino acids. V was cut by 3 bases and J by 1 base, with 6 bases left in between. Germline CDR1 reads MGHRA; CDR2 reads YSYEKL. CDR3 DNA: TGCGCCAGCAGCCAGGCCGATAACTATGGCTACACCTTC. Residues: CASSQADNYGYTF.

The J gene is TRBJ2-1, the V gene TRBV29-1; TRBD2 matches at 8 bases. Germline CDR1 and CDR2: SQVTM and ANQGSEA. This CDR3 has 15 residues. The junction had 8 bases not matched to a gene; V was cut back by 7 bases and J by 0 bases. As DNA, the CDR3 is TGCAGCGCTGGACTAGCTGACATCTCCTACAATGAGCAGTTCTTC. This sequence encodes CSAGLADISYNEQFF.

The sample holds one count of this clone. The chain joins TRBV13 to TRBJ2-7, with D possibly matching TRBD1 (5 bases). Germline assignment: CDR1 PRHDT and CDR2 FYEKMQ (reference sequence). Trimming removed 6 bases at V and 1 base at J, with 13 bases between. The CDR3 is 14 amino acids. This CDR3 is CASRRQFESYEQYF. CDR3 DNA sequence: TGTGCCAGCAGACGACAGTTTGAGTCCTACGAGCAGTACTTC.

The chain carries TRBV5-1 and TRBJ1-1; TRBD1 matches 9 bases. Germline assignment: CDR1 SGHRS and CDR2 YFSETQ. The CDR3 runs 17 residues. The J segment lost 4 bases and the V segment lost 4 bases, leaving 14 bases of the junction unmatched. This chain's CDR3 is CASSRDLPGTGRTEAFF. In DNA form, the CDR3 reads TGCGCCAGCAGCCGCGACCTGCCCGGGACAGGGCGCACTGAAGCTTTCTTT.

The CDR3 here is CASSSSAGITEAFF. DNA for the CDR3: TGTGCCAGCAGCTCGAGCGCGGGAATCACTGAAGCTTTCTTT. This chain connects TRBV7-3 to TRBJ1-1; D is undetermined. This CDR3 has 14 residues. V lost 4 bases to trimming and J lost 4 bases, with 13 bases between them. The germline V gene encodes CDR1 SGHTA and CDR2 FQGTGA.

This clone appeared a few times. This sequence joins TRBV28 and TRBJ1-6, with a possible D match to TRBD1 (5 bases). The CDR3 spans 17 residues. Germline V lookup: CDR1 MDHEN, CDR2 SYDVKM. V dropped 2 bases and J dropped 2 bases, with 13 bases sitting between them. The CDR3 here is CASSLRQGLTYNSPLHF. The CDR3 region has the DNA TGTGCCAGCAGTTTACGCCAGGGACTTACCTATAATTCACCCCTCCACTTT.

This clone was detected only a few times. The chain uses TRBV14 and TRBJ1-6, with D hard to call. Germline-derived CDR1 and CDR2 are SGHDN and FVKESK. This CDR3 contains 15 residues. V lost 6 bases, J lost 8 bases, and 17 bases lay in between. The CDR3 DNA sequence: TGTGCCAGCAGTCCCTGGGCCACCGGGGATTCACCCCTCCACTTT. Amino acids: CASSPWATGDSPLHF.

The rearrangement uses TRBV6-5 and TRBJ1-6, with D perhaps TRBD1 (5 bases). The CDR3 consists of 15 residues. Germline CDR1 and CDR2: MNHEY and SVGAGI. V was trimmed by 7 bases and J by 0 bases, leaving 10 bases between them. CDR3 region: CASTSGFSYNSPLHF. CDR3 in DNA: TGTGCCAGCACCTCAGGGTTCTCCTATAATTCACCCCTCCACTTT.

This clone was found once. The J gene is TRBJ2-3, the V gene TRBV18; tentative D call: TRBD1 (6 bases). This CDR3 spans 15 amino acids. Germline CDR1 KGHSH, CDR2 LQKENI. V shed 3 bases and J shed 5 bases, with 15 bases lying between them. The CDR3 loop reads CASSPRQGRGDTQYF. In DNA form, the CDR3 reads TGTGCCAGCTCACCCCGGCAGGGCAGGGGAGATACGCAGTATTTT.

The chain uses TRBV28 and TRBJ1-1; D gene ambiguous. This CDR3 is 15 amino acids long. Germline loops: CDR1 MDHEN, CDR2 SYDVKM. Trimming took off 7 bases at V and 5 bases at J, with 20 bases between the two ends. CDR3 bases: TGTGCCAGCATTAATCTTAAGGGAGTTAGGACTGAAGCTTTCTTT. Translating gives CASINLKGVRTEAFF.

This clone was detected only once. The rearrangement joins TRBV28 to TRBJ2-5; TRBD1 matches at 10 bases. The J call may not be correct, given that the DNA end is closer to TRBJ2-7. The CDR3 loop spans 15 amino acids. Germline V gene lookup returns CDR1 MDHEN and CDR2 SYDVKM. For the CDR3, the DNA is TGTGCCAGCAGTCCCCGGGACAGGGGTTTCGACGAGCAGTACTTC. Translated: CASSPRDRGFDEQYF.

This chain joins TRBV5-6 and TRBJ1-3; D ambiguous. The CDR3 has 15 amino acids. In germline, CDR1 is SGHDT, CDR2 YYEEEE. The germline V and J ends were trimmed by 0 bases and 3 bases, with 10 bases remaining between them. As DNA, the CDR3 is TGTGCCAGCAGCTTGGGGCTGGTGAATGGAAACACCATATATTTT. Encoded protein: CASSLGLVNGNTIYF.